This entry is about one T cell receptor beta chain. Its antigen is still unknown. Fresh-frozen tumor tissue and more than two years of survival data were available for all. The entry originates in a study of glioma-infiltrating T cells after dendritic cell vaccination. Study-level information: Patients received three intradermal dendritic cell vaccine injections at biweekly intervals.

The CDR3 loop spans 15 amino acids. The germline V gene has CDR1 MNHEY and CDR2 SVGAGI. Losses at the gene ends were 5 bases for V and 4 bases for J; bases not matched to a gene: 7. TCRB CDR3 was amplified from 2 ug genomic DNA or less. Assay: immunoSEQ multiplex PCR; the TCRdb copy retains only in-frame clones and omits some. The profile shows 80,000 to 100,000 clones, about 80% of them singletons. General study findings and limits: Patients with more pretreatment TILs had longer time to progression and survival.

The TCR was taken from a human donor with glioblastoma. V is TRBV6-5 and J is TRBJ2-3, with 9 bases lining up with TRBD1. Here the sequenced sample was blood, taken before dendritic cell vaccination. CDR3: CASSPRDRVADTQYF. In nucleotides, the CDR3 is TGTGCCAGCAGTCCCCGGGACAGGGTTGCAGATACGCAGTATTTT.